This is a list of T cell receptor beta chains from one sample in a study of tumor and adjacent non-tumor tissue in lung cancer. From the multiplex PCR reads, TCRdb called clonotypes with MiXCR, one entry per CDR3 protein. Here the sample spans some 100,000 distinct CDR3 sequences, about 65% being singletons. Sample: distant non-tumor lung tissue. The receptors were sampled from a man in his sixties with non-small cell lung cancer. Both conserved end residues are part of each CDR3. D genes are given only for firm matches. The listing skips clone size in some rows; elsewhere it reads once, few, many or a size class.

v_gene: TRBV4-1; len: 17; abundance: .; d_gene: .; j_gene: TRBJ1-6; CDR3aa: CVSSQDRGRESGSPLHF; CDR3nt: TGCGTCAGCAGCCAAGATCGCGGCAGGGAGTCGGGTTCACCCCTCCACTTT
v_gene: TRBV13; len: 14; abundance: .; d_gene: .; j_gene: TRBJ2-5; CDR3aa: CANSLFTTRGTQYF; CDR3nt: TGTGCCAACAGTCTCTTTACGACACGGGGGACCCAGTACTTC
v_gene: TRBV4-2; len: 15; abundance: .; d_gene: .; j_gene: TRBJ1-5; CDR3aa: CASSANRGFNLPQHF; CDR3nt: TGTGCCAGCAGCGCTAATAGGGGCTTTAATCTGCCCCAGCATTTT
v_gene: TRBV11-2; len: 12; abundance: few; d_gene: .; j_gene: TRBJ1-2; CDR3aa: CTSSQIAYGYTF; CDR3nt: TGTACGAGCAGCCAGATAGCTTATGGCTACACCTTC
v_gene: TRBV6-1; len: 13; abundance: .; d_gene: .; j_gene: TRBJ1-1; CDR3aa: CASRRDTHTEAFF; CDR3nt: TGTGCCAGCAGGAGGGACACCCACACTGAAGCTTTCTTT
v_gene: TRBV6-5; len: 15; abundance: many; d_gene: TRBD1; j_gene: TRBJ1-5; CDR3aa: CASSPQGGSNQPQHF; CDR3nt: TGTGCCAGCAGTCCACAGGGGGGTAGCAATCAGCCCCAGCATTTT
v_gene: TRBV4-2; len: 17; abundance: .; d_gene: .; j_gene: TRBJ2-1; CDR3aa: CVSSQDGNPGAYNEQFF; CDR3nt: TGTGTCAGCAGCCAAGATGGGAACCCCGGAGCCTACAATGAGCAGTTCTTC
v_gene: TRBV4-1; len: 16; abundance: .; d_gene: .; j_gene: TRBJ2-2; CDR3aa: CASSQEPSRAAGGLFF; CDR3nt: TGCGCCAGCAGCCAAGAGCCCAGCAGGGCGGCCGGGGGGCTGTTTTTT
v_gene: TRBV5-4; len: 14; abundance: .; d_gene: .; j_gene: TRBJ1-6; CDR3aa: CASSLGHPLSPIHF; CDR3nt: TGTGCCAGCAGCCTAGGACACCCATTATCACCCATCCACTTT
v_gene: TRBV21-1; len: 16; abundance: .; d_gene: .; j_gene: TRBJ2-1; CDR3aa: CASSKGPSGIADEQFF; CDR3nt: TGTGCCAGCAGCAAAGGACCTAGCGGGATTGCTGATGAGCAGTTCTTC
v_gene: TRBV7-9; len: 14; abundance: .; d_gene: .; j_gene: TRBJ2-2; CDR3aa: CASRDSGNTEELFF; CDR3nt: TGTGCCAGCCGGGACTCCGGAAACACCGAGGAGCTGTTTTTC
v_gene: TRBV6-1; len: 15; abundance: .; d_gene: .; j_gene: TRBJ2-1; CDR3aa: CANSEADAGRNEQFF; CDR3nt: TGTGCCAACAGTGAAGCCGATGCGGGACGCAATGAGCAGTTCTTC
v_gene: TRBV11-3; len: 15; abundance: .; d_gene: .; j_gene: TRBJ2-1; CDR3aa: CASSFNSGSYNEQFF; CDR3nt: TGTGCCAGCAGCTTTAATAGCGGCTCCTACAATGAGCAGTTCTTC
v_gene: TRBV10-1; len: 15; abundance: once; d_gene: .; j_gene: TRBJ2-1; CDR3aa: CADSDVGSGYNEQFF; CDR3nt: TGCGCCGACAGTGATGTAGGGTCTGGCTACAATGAGCAGTTCTTC
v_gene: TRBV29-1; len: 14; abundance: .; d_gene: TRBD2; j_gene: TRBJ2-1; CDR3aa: CSVRLAVVYNEQFF; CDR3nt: TGCAGCGTTAGACTAGCGGTAGTCTACAATGAGCAGTTCTTC
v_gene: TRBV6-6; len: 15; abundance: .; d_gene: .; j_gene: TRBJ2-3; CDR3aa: CANSYLAANTDTQYF; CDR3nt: TGCGCCAACAGTTACCTCGCGGCTAACACAGATACGCAGTATTTT
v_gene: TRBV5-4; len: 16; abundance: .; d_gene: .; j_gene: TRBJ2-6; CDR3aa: CATSRGLNSGANVLTF; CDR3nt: TGTGCCACCAGCCGGGGGCTAAACTCTGGGGCCAACGTCCTGACTTTC
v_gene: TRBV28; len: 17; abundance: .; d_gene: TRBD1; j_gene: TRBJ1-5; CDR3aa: CTSSTHRGGRSNQPQHF; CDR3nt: TGTACCAGCAGTACGCACAGGGGTGGGAGAAGCAATCAGCCCCAGCATTTT
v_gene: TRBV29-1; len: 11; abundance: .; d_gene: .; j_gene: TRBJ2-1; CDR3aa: CIGWTDNEQFF; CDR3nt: TGCATTGGGTGGACTGACAATGAGCAATTCTTC
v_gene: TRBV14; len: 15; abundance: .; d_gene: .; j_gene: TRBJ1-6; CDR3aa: CASSQGRGWNPPLHF; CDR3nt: TGTGCCAGCAGCCAAGGGCGTGGGTGGAATCCACCCCTCCACTTT
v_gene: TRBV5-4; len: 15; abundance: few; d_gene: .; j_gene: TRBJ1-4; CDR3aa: CASSLDLNTHLELFF; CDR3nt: TGTGCCAGCAGCTTGGACCTGAACACTCATCTCGAACTGTTTTTT
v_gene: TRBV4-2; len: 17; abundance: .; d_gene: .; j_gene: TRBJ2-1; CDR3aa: CTSSQDRGRGAYNEQFF; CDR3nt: TGTACCAGCAGCCAAGATCGGGGGAGGGGGGCCTACAATGAGCAGTTCTTC
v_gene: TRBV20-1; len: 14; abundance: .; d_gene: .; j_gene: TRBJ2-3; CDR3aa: CRTRDAGTDDMQYF; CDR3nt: TGCAGAACTAGAGATGCAGGCACGGATGATATGCAGTATTTT
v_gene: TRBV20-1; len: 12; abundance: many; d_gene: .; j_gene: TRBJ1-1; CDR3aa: CSARGVSTEAFF; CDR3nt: TGCAGTGCTAGAGGGGTCTCCACTGAAGCTTTCTTT
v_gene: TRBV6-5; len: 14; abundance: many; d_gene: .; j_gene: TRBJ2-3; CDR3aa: CASSGSGGPDTQYF; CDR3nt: TGTGCCAGCAGTGGCTCAGGCGGTCCAGATACGCAGTATTTT
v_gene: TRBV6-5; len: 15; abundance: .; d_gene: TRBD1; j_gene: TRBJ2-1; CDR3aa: CASSSTGGSYNEHLF; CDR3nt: TGTGCCAGCAGTTCCACAGGGGGCTCCTACAATGAGCACTTATTC
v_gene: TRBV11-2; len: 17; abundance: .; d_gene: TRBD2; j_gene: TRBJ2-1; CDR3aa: CASSLDSFSGRNSKQFF; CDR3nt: TGTGCTAGCAGCTTAGATTCCTTTAGCGGGAGGAACAGTAAGCAGTTCTTC
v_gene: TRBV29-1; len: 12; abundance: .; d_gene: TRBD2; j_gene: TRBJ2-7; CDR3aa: CGVGTSAAEQYF; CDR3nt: TGCGGCGTCGGGACTAGCGCAGCCGAACAGTATTTC
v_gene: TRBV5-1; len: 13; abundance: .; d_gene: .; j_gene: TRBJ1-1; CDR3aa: CASSSSLNTEAFF; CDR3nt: TGCGCCAGCAGTTCCAGTTTGAACACTGAAGCTTTCTTT
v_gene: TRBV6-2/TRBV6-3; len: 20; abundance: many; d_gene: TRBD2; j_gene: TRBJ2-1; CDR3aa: CASSYSKGSSGTLLYNEQFF; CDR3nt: TGTGCCAGCAGTTACTCGAAGGGTTCTAGCGGGACTCTTTTGTACAATGAGCAGTTCTTC
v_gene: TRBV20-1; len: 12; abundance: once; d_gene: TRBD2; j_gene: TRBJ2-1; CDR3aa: CSTSGTENEQSF; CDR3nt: TGCAGTACTAGCGGGACAGAAAATGAGCAGTCCTTC
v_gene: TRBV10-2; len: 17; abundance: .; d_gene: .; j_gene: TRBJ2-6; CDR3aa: CASSEARRTSGANALTF; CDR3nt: TGCGCCAGCAGTGAAGCCAGGAGGACCTCTGGGGCCAACGCCCTGACTTTC
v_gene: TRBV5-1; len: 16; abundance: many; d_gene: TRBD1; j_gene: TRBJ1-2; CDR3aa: CASSLVGTGGNYGYTF; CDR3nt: TGCGCCAGCAGCTTGGTCGGGACAGGTGGGAACTATGGCTACACCTTC
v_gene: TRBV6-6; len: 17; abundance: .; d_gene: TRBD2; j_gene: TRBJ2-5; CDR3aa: CASNYSDRTRNQETQYF; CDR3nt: TGTGCCAGCAATTACTCAGACCGGACTAGGAACCAAGAGACCCAGTACTTC